The 32 T cell receptor beta chains given below trace back to one sample, sequenced in a study of human T cells and chemical hapten exposure. TCRdb re-analysed the RACE reads in MiXCR, keeping a single row per CDR3 protein. The sample lists around 33,000 distinct CDR3 sequences, 12% occurring once. Time point defined: pre-sensitization, week 0. The treatment denotes: therapeutic diphenylcyclopropenone sensitization with weekly scalp DPC. The authors extracted total RNA from unfractionated whole blood. The starting material was whole blood, obtained in connection with sensitization to the hapten diphenylcyclopropenone (DPC). Source of these receptors: a woman between 35 and 50 years old with alopecia areata. Some clones in this sample may be carry-over from other donors' samples.

This clonotype has more than one count but fewer than ten. The chain carries TRBV20-1 and TRBJ1-2; D unresolved. V was trimmed by 3 bases and J by 3 bases, leaving 14 bases between them. Germline V CDR1 and CDR2: DFQATT, SNEGSKA (reference sequence). CDR3 length: 14 residues. CDR3 amino acids: CSASRSTLDYGYTF. The CDR3 DNA reads as TGCAGTGCTAGTCGATCAACCTTGGACTATGGCTACACCTTC.

This clonotype has ten or more counts. The CDR3 nucleotides are TGTGCCAGCAGTCCAACCGGGGGGGTTTTACTAAGGACCGGGGAGCTGTTTTTT. It yields the protein CASSPTGGVLLRTGELFF. The chain couples TRBV6-1 to TRBJ2-2; 8 bases align to TRBD2. The CDR3 consists of 18 residues. The germline V gene has CDR1 MNHNS and CDR2 SASEGT. Unmatched junction bases numbered 16, after V lost 5 bases and J lost 5 bases.

Many counts were recorded for this clonotype. V is TRBV29-1 and J is TRBJ2-5; D gene unclear. Germline V gives CDR1 SQVTM, CDR2 ANQGSEA. The CDR3 length is 12 residues. Trimming cost V 7 bases and J 2 bases, with 11 bases left between them. The CDR3 DNA sequence: TGCAGCGCCGGAATGAAACAAGAGACCCAGTACTTC. Its protein product is CSAGMKQETQYF.

This clonotype came up once. The J gene is TRBJ2-3, the V gene TRBV11-2; 8 nucleotides align to TRBD2. After removal of 4 bases from V and 5 bases from J, the junction contained 8 bases not matched to a gene. The CDR3 has 15 amino acids. Germline CDR1 reads SGHAT; CDR2 reads FQNNGV. The CDR3 DNA is TGTGCCAGCAGCTCAAACGGGAGGGGTGGAGATACGCAGTATTTT. This encodes CASSSNGRGGDTQYF.

The sample holds many counts of this clonotype. The gene calls are TRBV7-9 and TRBJ2-1, with D tentatively TRBD1 (5 bases). Germline CDR1 reads SEHNR; CDR2 reads FQNEAQ (reference sequence). The CDR3 runs to 14 residues. V gave up 0 bases and J gave up 6 bases, with 9 bases separating them. For the CDR3, the DNA is TGTGCCAGCAGCTTAGCTGGGGCAGCCAATGAGCAGTTCTTC. Its protein is CASSLAGAANEQFF.

This chain joins TRBV6-1 and TRBJ1-1; no definite D call. This CDR3 spans 13 amino acids. Per the germline V gene, CDR1 is MNHNS and CDR2 is SASEGT. Trimming cost V 2 bases and J 1 base, with 5 bases left between them. The CDR3 region has the DNA TGTGCCAGCAGTGAACAGCCGAACACTGAAGCTTTCTTT. This sequence encodes CASSEQPNTEAFF.

The gene calls are TRBV11-2 and TRBJ2-2; possible D gene TRBD2, 5 bases. The ends were cut back, 1 base at V and 4 bases at J, with 13 bases in the middle. Germline V gene sequence: CDR1 SGHAT, CDR2 FQNNGV. The CDR3 totals 16 residues. CDR3: CASSLADGSGTGELFF. The CDR3 coding sequence is TGTGCCAGCAGCTTAGCGGATGGGAGTGGCACCGGGGAGCTGTTTTTT.

This clonotype has only a few counts. The rearrangement uses TRBV4-1 and TRBJ2-1, with D perhaps matching TRBD1 (7 bases). Germline V CDR1 and CDR2: MGHRA, YSYEKL. The CDR3 loop spans 16 amino acids. Trimming took off 4 bases at V and 5 bases at J, with 18 bases between the two ends. This CDR3 reads CASSPQGRTGNNEQFF. The DNA of the CDR3 is TGCGCCAGCAGCCCCCAGGGGAGGACAGGCAACAATGAGCAGTTCTTC.

This clonotype was found many times. The chain recombines TRBV5-1 with TRBJ2-1; 9 nucleotides align to TRBD2. The V gene's germline CDR1 is SGHRS and CDR2 YFSETQ. With V trimmed by 4 bases and J by 5 bases, 7 bases remained unmatched. CDR3 size: 15 residues. The CDR3: CASSMDVAGDNEQFF. The CDR3 nucleotides read TGCGCCAGCAGCATGGATGTAGCGGGGGACAATGAGCAGTTCTTC.

This clonotype appeared many times. The chain joins TRBV12-3 or TRBV12-4 to TRBJ1-1; TRBD1 might be the D (5 bases). The CDR3 runs 13 residues. The V end was cut by 1 base, the J end by 10 bases, with 13 bases between. CDR3: CASSLDPGGVAFF. In DNA, the CDR3 is TGTGCCAGCAGTTTAGATCCGGGGGGTGTAGCTTTCTTT.

V usage is TRBV11-3 and J usage is TRBJ2-1; 8 positions match TRBD2. J lost 3 bases, V lost 3 bases, and 1 base had no gene match. The CDR3 loop spans 14 amino acids. Germline values: CDR1 SGHNT, CDR2 YENEEA. As DNA, the CDR3 is TGTGCCAGCAGCTTGCGGGAGGACTACAATGAGCAGTTCTTC. Protein sequence: CASSLREDYNEQFF. The full variable domain, its missing parts supplied by reference TRBV11-3 and TRBJ2-1, is EAGVVQSPRYKIIEKKQPVAFWCNPISGHNTLYWYLQNLGQGPELLIRYENEEAVDDSQLPKDRFSAERLKGVDSTLKIQPAELGDSAVYLCASSLREDYNEQFFGPGTRLTVL.

This clonotype showed up just a few times. V usage is TRBV10-3 and J usage is TRBJ1-2; D gene ambiguous. Trimming removed 2 bases at V and 5 bases at J, with 6 bases between. Germline CDR1 ENHRY, CDR2 SYGVKD. The CDR3 loop spans 12 amino acids. In nucleotides, the CDR3 is TGTGCCATCAGTGAGACCGCTTATGGCTACACCTTC. Protein product: CAISETAYGYTF.

The rearrangement links TRBV9 to TRBJ2-2; D ambiguous. V was trimmed by 5 bases and J by 2 bases, leaving 13 bases between them. CDR1 SGDLS and CDR2 YYNGEE come from the germline V gene. This CDR3 is 15 amino acids long. CDR3 amino acids: CASSVLGTNTGELFF. DNA for the CDR3: TGTGCCAGCAGTGTCCTGGGAACCAACACCGGGGAGCTGTTTTTT.

This clonotype was seen many times. The chain uses TRBV7-9 and TRBJ2-7; D is possibly TRBD1 (5 bases). Trimming took off 5 bases at V and 6 bases at J, with 14 bases between the two ends. CDR3 length: 13 residues. Germline-derived CDR1 and CDR2 are SEHNR and FQNEAQ (reference sequence). As DNA, the CDR3 is TGTGCCAGCAGCCCCACGAGCAGGGTCGAGCAGTACTTC. It specifies CASSPTSRVEQYF.

This clonotype was observed at least ten times. V is TRBV30 and J is TRBJ1-1; D unresolved. Germline CDR1 GTSNPN, CDR2 SVGIG (reference sequence). V dropped 2 bases and J dropped 6 bases, with 7 bases sitting between them. The CDR3 sequence is 11 residues long. The CDR3 loop reads CAWSPLSEAFF. The CDR3 coding sequence is TGTGCCTGGAGTCCTCTCTCTGAAGCTTTCTTT.

The table lists this clonotype with many counts. V usage is TRBV15 and J usage is TRBJ2-1; TRBD2 agrees at 8 bases. The V segment lost 4 bases and the J segment 4 bases; nucleotides outside the gene matches: 6. This CDR3 is built from 15 residues. From germline, CDR1 is LNHNV and CDR2 YYDKDF (reference sequence). CDR3 bases: TGTGCCACCAGCATTGGGACTAGGAGTTACAATGAGCAGTTCTTC. Amino acid sequence: CATSIGTRSYNEQFF.

This clonotype appeared many times. The rearrangement joins TRBV28 to TRBJ2-7; D tentatively reads TRBD1 or TRBD2 (5 bases each). CDR1 and CDR2 (germline): MDHEN, SYDVKM. V was shortened by 1 base and J by 2 bases, with 18 bases between the two germline ends. This CDR3 is 17 amino acids long. CDR3 residues: CASSLSYGAGGTYEQYF. The CDR3 nucleotides read TGTGCCAGCAGTTTATCATACGGGGCAGGTGGAACCTACGAGCAGTACTTC.

This clonotype came up many times. This CDR3 is CASSPIDRSYEAFF. The CDR3 nucleotides are TGTGCCAGCTCACCAATCGACAGGAGCTATGAAGCTTTCTTT. The rearrangement links TRBV18 to TRBJ1-1; D is possibly TRBD1 (6 bases). From germline, CDR1 is KGHSH and CDR2 LQKENI. CDR3 length: 14 amino acids. The germline V and J ends were trimmed by 2 bases and 7 bases, with 14 bases remaining between them.

Ten or more counts support this clonotype. The V call is TRBV7-2, the J call TRBJ2-7; D might be TRBD2 (7 bases). Trimming took off 3 bases at V and 7 bases at J, with 16 bases between the two ends. CDR3 length equals 14 residues. Germline CDR1 SGHTA, CDR2 FQGNSA. The CDR3 sequence: CASSLRRGLGEQYF. The CDR3 nucleotides read TGTGCCAGCAGCTTGAGGCGGGGGCTAGGGGAGCAGTACTTC.

This clonotype was recorded a few times. The chain carries TRBV6-2 or TRBV6-3 and TRBJ2-7; TRBD2 agrees at 8 bases. Germline V gives CDR1 MNHEY, CDR2 SVGEGT. After removal of 4 bases from V and 3 bases from J, the junction contained 8 bases not matched to a gene. The CDR3 contains 15 residues. The CDR3 sequence: CASSSRGLVDYEQYF. The CDR3, as DNA: TGTGCCAGCAGTTCCCGGGGACTAGTAGACTACGAGCAGTACTTC.

Many counts were recorded for this clonotype. This sequence joins TRBV5-1 and TRBJ2-3, with TRBD2 identical over 8 bases. This CDR3 region has 14 residues. Germline-derived CDR1 and CDR2 are SGHRS and YFSETQ. J gave up 4 bases and V 4 bases, and 5 bases lay outside the gene matches. As DNA, the CDR3 is TGCGCCAGCAGCCCCGGGGGGGCCCCAGATACGCAGTATTTT. This sequence encodes CASSPGGAPDTQYF.

The rearrangement links TRBV10-3 to TRBJ2-3; 7 positions agree with TRBD1. Germline V gene sequence: CDR1 ENHRY, CDR2 SYGVKD. The CDR3 has 15 residues. The trim removed 11 bases at V and 3 bases at J, leaving 14 bases unmatched. The CDR3 bases are TGTGCCGCCCGAAGGGGGCAGGGGATAACAGATACGCAGTATTTT. Protein sequence: CAARRGQGITDTQYF.

This clonotype was observed a handful of times. This chain connects TRBV12-3 or TRBV12-4 to TRBJ1-5; possibly TRBD1 for D (6 bases). The CDR3 is 15 residues long. Between the trimmed V and J ends, which lost 2 bases and 1 base, there was a span of 9 bases. CDR3 region: CASSLRQGSNQPQHF. The CDR3 nucleotides are TGTGCCAGCAGTTTAAGGCAGGGGAGCAATCAGCCCCAGCATTTT.

This clonotype was seen only a few times. This chain joins TRBV29-1 and TRBJ2-7, with 8 bases matching TRBD1. The germline V gene encodes CDR1 SQVTM and CDR2 ANQGSEA. This CDR3 spans 14 amino acids. Germline trimming cut 4 bases from V and 4 bases from J; bases unmatched to any gene: 9. CDR3 region: CSVVLAGGFYEQYF. CDR3 DNA: TGCAGCGTTGTCTTGGCAGGGGGCTTTTACGAGCAGTACTTC.

Many counts were recorded for this clonotype. V is TRBV7-2 and J is TRBJ1-6; TRBD1 might be the D (5 bases). The germline V gene has CDR1 SGHTA and CDR2 FQGNSA. V dropped 5 bases and J dropped 5 bases, with 13 bases sitting between them. The length of the CDR3 is 15 residues. CDR3 bases: TGTGCCAGCAGCCCGCAGGGCCAACATAATTCACCCCTCCACTTT. It translates to CASSPQGQHNSPLHF. The complete variable domain, with remaining parts taken from reference TRBV7-2 and TRBJ1-6, reads GAGVSQSPSNKVTEKGKDVELRCDPISGHTALYWYRQSLGQGLEFLIYFQGNSAPDKSGLPSDRFSAERTGGSVSTLTIQRTQQEDSAVYLCASSPQGQHNSPLHFGNGTRLTVT.

This clonotype was seen a handful of times. This chain links TRBV29-1 with TRBJ1-5, with 7 bases lining up with TRBD1. The J segment lost 2 bases and the V segment lost 5 bases, leaving 3 bases of the junction unmatched. The CDR3 consists of 13 residues. CDR1 is SQVTM and CDR2 is ANQGSEA in the germline V gene. In nucleotides, the CDR3 is TGCAGCGTTTCAGACAGGGGCAATCAGCCCCAGCATTTT. This codes for CSVSDRGNQPQHF.

This chain links TRBV20-1 with TRBJ1-1; D not resolved. V was trimmed by 3 bases and J by 6 bases, leaving 17 bases between them. Germline CDR1 is DFQATT and CDR2 is SNEGSKA (reference sequence). The CDR3 has 14 residues. The CDR3 reads CSARDSGSTSEAFF. For the CDR3, the DNA is TGCAGTGCTAGGGACTCGGGGAGCACGTCTGAAGCTTTCTTT.

This clonotype occurred many times. The genes are TRBV5-6 and TRBJ2-1; the D gene could be TRBD1 or TRBD2 (5 bases each). V was pared by 4 bases and J by 11 bases, with 10 bases between. This CDR3 contains 11 residues. Germline CDR1 SGHDT, CDR2 YYEEEE. The CDR3 nucleotides read TGTGCCAGCAGCCTGACGGGGCAGCAGTTCTTC. It is translated as CASSLTGQQFF.

This clonotype was counted between two and nine times. V usage is TRBV7-2 and J usage is TRBJ2-7; D is possibly TRBD2 (5 bases). From germline, CDR1 is SGHTA and CDR2 FQGNSA. The ends were cut back, 6 bases at V and 6 bases at J, with 15 bases in the middle. The CDR3 is made up of 13 amino acids. CDR3 coding DNA: TGTGCCAGCAGAAAGAGGGTAGAGGGCGAGCAGTACTTC. Amino acid sequence: CASRKRVEGEQYF.

This clonotype appeared a single time. The V and J genes are TRBV7-3 and TRBJ2-7, with TRBD2 identical over 8 bases. The length of the CDR3 is 15 residues. Per germline, CDR1 SGHTA and CDR2 FQGTGA. V gave up 6 bases and J gave up 6 bases; unmatched junction bases: 13. Written as DNA, the CDR3 is TGTGCCAGCAGTCCAGCAGCCAGCGGGAGTTTCGAGCAGTACTTC. It is translated as CASSPAASGSFEQYF.

This clonotype turned up a few times. V usage is TRBV29-1 and J usage is TRBJ2-5, with 7 positions matching TRBD2. The germline gives CDR1 SQVTM, CDR2 ANQGSEA. V dropped 7 bases and J dropped 5; count of bases not matched to a gene: 7. There are 12 residues in the CDR3. The CDR3 DNA is TGCAGCGCCGCCCTGGGGGGGGAGACCCAGTACTTC. Encoded protein: CSAALGGETQYF.

Only a few counts were recorded for this clonotype. This chain joins TRBV7-2 and TRBJ2-1; D gene ambiguous. Germline values: CDR1 SGHTA, CDR2 FQGNSA. V was trimmed by 0 bases and J by 11 bases, leaving 14 bases between them. The length of the CDR3 is 14 residues. The CDR3 protein is CASSLATSQEKQFF. DNA for the CDR3: TGTGCCAGCAGCTTAGCGACCAGTCAAGAGAAGCAGTTCTTC.